Shown below are 27 T cell receptor beta chains from a single sample sequenced in a study of blood T cell repertoires in COVID-19. This table comes from immunoSEQ multiplex PCR, and its TCRdb copy is limited to in-frame clones, with some not included. Of 150,000 or so clones listed, roughly nine tenths are singletons. Sequenced sample: peripheral blood. The receptors were sampled from a man younger than 35 with COVID-19, enrolled during active disease.

The V and J genes are TRBV18 and TRBJ2-1; 9 bases map to TRBD1. This CDR3 spans 15 amino acids. Germline-derived CDR1 and CDR2 are KGHSH and LQKENI. The V and J ends lost 3 bases and 7 bases, in that order; junction bases with no gene match: 7. CDR3 loop: CASSPRTGAGNEQFF. The CDR3, as DNA: TGTGCCAGCTCACCGCGGACAGGGGCGGGAAATGAGCAGTTCTTC.

The chain employs TRBV6-5 and TRBJ2-2, with TRBD1 as a possible D gene (6 bases). Germline loops: CDR1 MNHEY, CDR2 SVGAGI. CDR3 length: 13 amino acids. The germline V and J ends were trimmed by 8 bases and 3 bases, with 10 bases remaining between them. CDR3 in DNA: TGTGCCAGCCAGGGGCTTCACACCGGGGAGCTGTTTTTT. It codes for CASQGLHTGELFF.

The rearrangement uses TRBV6-1 and TRBJ1-5; D call uncertain. The V gene's germline CDR1 is MNHNS and CDR2 SASEGT. This CDR3 region has 17 residues. Trimming removed 4 bases at V and 0 bases at J, with 16 bases between. The CDR3 protein is CASSVHSPGSSNQPQHF. In nucleotides, the CDR3 is TGTGCCAGCAGTGTACATTCCCCGGGGAGTAGCAATCAGCCCCAGCATTTT.

The rearrangement links TRBV30 to TRBJ2-7; 7 nucleotides match TRBD1. This CDR3 region has 12 residues. J gave up 5 bases and V 3 bases, and 4 bases lay outside the gene matches. The germline CDR1 and CDR2 sequences are GTSNPN and SVGIG (reference sequence). The CDR3 nucleotides are TGTGCCTGGAGCCTAGGGGGCCACGAGCAGTACTTC. Its translation is CAWSLGGHEQYF.

The chain combines TRBV30 with TRBJ1-2, with 8 bases identical to TRBD1. Per germline, CDR1 GTSNPN and CDR2 SVGIG (reference sequence). There are 14 residues in the CDR3. The trim removed 3 bases at V and 4 bases at J, leaving 7 bases unmatched. CDR3 amino acids: CAWSGQGRGYGYTF. DNA for the CDR3: TGTGCCTGGAGCGGACAGGGTCGCGGCTATGGCTACACCTTC.

This rearrangement joins TRBV9 to TRBJ2-1; 7 nucleotides agree with TRBD2. This CDR3 is built from 13 residues. V was clipped by 9 bases and J by 5 bases; unmatched bases: 8. Germline CDR1 is SGDLS and CDR2 is YYNGEE. CDR3 sequence reads: CATTSVTNNEQFF. The CDR3 DNA reads as TGTGCCACTACTAGCGTCACAAACAATGAGCAGTTCTTC.

J is TRBJ2-1 and V is TRBV5-1; 14 bases agree with TRBD2. J was trimmed by 1 base and V by 1 base; bases with no gene match: 10. From germline, CDR1 is SGHRS and CDR2 YFSETQ. CDR3 length: 20 amino acids. The CDR3: CASSLPTSGRASSSYNEQFF. CDR3 nucleotide sequence: TGCGCCAGCAGCTTGCCGACTAGCGGGAGGGCCTCTAGTTCCTACAATGAGCAGTTCTTC.

The gene calls are TRBV3-1 (or the pseudogene TRBV3-2) and TRBJ2-7; D not certain. In germline, CDR1 is LGHDT, CDR2 YNNKEL (reference sequence). The CDR3 loop spans 15 amino acids. Trimming cost V 4 bases and J 0 bases, with 13 bases left between them. The CDR3 loop is CASSPIASHSYEQYF. The CDR3 nucleotides are TGTGCCAGCAGCCCAATAGCATCCCACTCCTACGAGCAGTACTTC.

J is TRBJ2-5 and V is TRBV9; 10 positions match TRBD2. The CDR3 runs 16 residues. V lost 0 bases and J lost 1; bases outside the gene matches: 3. Germline V CDR1 and CDR2: SGDLS, YYNGEE. CDR3 DNA sequence: TGTGCCAGCAGCGTAGTAGCGGGAGGCACCCAAGAGACCCAGTACTTC. This codes for CASSVVAGGTQETQYF.

J is TRBJ2-2 and V is TRBV5-5; D is possibly TRBD1 (5 bases). Germline loops: CDR1 SGHKS, CDR2 YYEKEE (reference sequence). The CDR3 totals 15 residues. V lost 3 bases, J lost 6 bases, and 15 bases lay in between. The CDR3 spells CASSSPQGVSGELFF. CDR3 nucleotides: TGTGCCAGCAGCTCACCCCAAGGGGTATCCGGGGAGCTGTTTTTT.

The chain couples TRBV28 to TRBJ2-2, with D possibly TRBD2 on 5 matching bases. The CDR3 loop spans 12 amino acids. The V gene's germline CDR1 is MDHEN and CDR2 SYDVKM. The CDR3 region has the DNA TGTGCTACGGGAACCCGGACCGGGGAGCTGTTTTTT. This translates into CATGTRTGELFF.

This rearrangement joins TRBV7-8 to TRBJ1-6; 8 positions agree with TRBD1. The CDR3 has 15 amino acids. V shed 1 base, J shed 10 bases, and the junction held 6 bases outside the gene matches. The germline gives CDR1 SGHVS, CDR2 FQNEAQ. CDR3: CASSLGYRGNSPLHF. The CDR3 DNA is TGTGCCAGCAGCTTAGGGTACAGGGGGAACTCACCCCTCCACTTT.

V gene TRBV6-1 combines with J gene TRBJ1-5, with TRBD1 matching over 9 bases. The germline CDR1 and CDR2 sequences are MNHNS and SASEGT. V was clipped by 4 bases and J by 4 bases; unmatched bases: 8. The CDR3 covers 16 residues. The CDR3 DNA reads TGTGCCAGCAGTGGGACGGACAGGGGTGGAAATCAGCCCCAGCATTTT. Translation: CASSGTDRGGNQPQHF.

This clone occurred many times. The genes are TRBV25-1 and TRBJ2-1; possible D gene TRBD2, 7 bases. The CDR3 has 14 amino acids. Germline CDR1 and CDR2: MGHDK and SYGVNS. V lost 4 bases to trimming and J lost 9 bases, with 16 bases between them. DNA of the CDR3: TGTGCCAGCAGTGCCCCAACAGGGAGGGGTGAGCAGTTCTTC. Its protein product is CASSAPTGRGEQFF.

This chain links TRBV5-8 with TRBJ2-7; maybe TRBD1 (5 bases). The length of the CDR3 is 15 residues. Per the germline V gene, CDR1 is SGHTS and CDR2 is YDEGEE. The V and J ends lost 4 bases and 7 bases respectively, with 21 bases between them. The CDR3 DNA reads TGTGCCAGCAGCAGGGGCCTGAGCCGAGGCGGAGAGCAGTACTTC. Translating it yields CASSRGLSRGGEQYF.

The chain uses TRBV3-1 (or the pseudogene TRBV3-2) and TRBJ2-1, with 9 nucleotides matching TRBD1. This CDR3 has 16 residues. V shed 4 bases and J 3 bases; nucleotides not matched to a gene: 7. Germline V gene data show CDR1 as LGHDT and CDR2 as YNNKEL (reference sequence). This chain's CDR3 is CASSPWDRELYNEQFF. CDR3 DNA: TGTGCCAGCAGCCCTTGGGACAGGGAGCTCTACAATGAGCAGTTCTTC.

The rearrangement links TRBV6-5 to TRBJ1-1; tentative D call: TRBD1 (6 bases). The V gene lost 4 bases and the J gene lost 0 bases, with 9 bases spanning the gap. Germline V gene lookup returns CDR1 MNHEY and CDR2 SVGAGI. This CDR3 is built from 14 residues. Here the CDR3 DNA reads TGTGCCAGCAGTTCGGGGGGCATGAACACTGAAGCTTTCTTT. It translates to CASSSGGMNTEAFF.

The rearrangement joins TRBV4-3 to TRBJ2-1; 8 nucleotides match TRBD2. J lost 0 bases, V lost 4 bases, and 8 bases had no gene match. CDR3 size: 17 residues. Per the germline V gene, CDR1 is LGHNA and CDR2 is YSLEER. This CDR3 is CASSPWDSGASYNEQFF. DNA of the CDR3: TGCGCCAGCAGCCCTTGGGATAGCGGGGCCTCCTACAATGAGCAGTTCTTC.

V and J are TRBV7-2 and TRBJ2-7; D might be TRBD1 (5 bases). Germline-derived CDR1 and CDR2 are SGHTA and FQGNSA. The CDR3 covers 15 residues. Trimming took 2 bases from V and 5 from J, leaving 16 bases between them. CDR3 residues: CASSLKGVSTNEQYF. In nucleotides, the CDR3 is TGTGCCAGCAGCTTAAAAGGGGTTAGTACCAACGAGCAGTACTTC.

This rearrangement joins TRBV2 to TRBJ1-2, with D possibly being TRBD1 (6 bases). This CDR3 is 13 amino acids long. Between the trimmed V and J ends, which lost 5 bases and 4 bases, there was a span of 11 bases. Germline CDR1 is SNHLY and CDR2 is FYNNEI. In DNA form, the CDR3 reads TGTGCCAGCAGTTCCGACAGGTTCTATGGCTACACCTTC. Protein sequence: CASSSDRFYGYTF. The variable domain in full, with the rest retrieved from reference TRBV2 and TRBJ1-2, is EPEVTQTPSHQVTQMGQEVILRCVPISNHLYFYWYRQILGQKVEFLVSFYNNEISEKSEIFDDQFSVERPDGSNFTLKIRSTKLEDSAMYFCASSSDRFYGYTFGSGTRLTVV.

This clone appeared once. The chain has TRBV5-1 and TRBJ1-2; 8 nucleotides agree with TRBD1. CDR1 and CDR2 (germline): SGHRS, YFSETQ. V was clipped by 3 bases and J by 8 bases; unmatched bases: 6. The CDR3 is 13 amino acids. The CDR3, as DNA: TGCGCCAGCAGCTACGGACAGGGTGACGGCTACACCTTC. Translating it yields CASSYGQGDGYTF.

This clone was recorded once. The chain joins TRBV24-1 to TRBJ2-2; D is unresolved. The CDR3 consists of 14 residues. Germline V lookup: CDR1 KGHDR, CDR2 SFDVKD. The V gene lost 2 bases and the J gene lost 1 base, with 4 bases spanning the gap. CDR3 sequence: CATSDYGNTGELFF. The CDR3 DNA reads as TGTGCCACCAGTGATTACGGGAACACCGGGGAGCTGTTTTTT.

This clone came up once. This rearrangement joins TRBV7-8 to TRBJ1-1; D unclear. V was cut by 5 bases and J by 1 base, with 14 bases left in between. This CDR3 has 15 residues. Germline V CDR1 and CDR2: SGHVS, FQNEAQ. CDR3 coding DNA: TGTGCCAGCAGCCTCACCGGGGTATGGAACACTGAAGCTTTCTTT. This translates into CASSLTGVWNTEAFF.

This clone was observed many times. V gene TRBV3-1 (or the pseudogene TRBV3-2) combines with J gene TRBJ2-7, with D perhaps matching TRBD2 (6 bases). From germline, CDR1 is LGHDT and CDR2 YNNKEL (reference sequence). The V end was cut by 0 bases, the J end by 0 bases, with 12 bases between. The CDR3 is 16 residues long. CDR3 in DNA: TGTGCCAGCAGCCAAGATCCGGTAGCGGTCTCCTACGAGCAGTACTTC. Protein product: CASSQDPVAVSYEQYF.

The chain employs TRBV7-9 and TRBJ2-4, with D maybe TRBD2 (5 bases). Germline CDR1 and CDR2: SEHNR and FQNEAQ (reference sequence). CDR3 length: 17 amino acids. Trimming left V 1 base short and J 6 bases short, with 19 bases between. The CDR3 coding sequence is TGTGCCAGCAGCTTAGGCACGGCTAGCAGCTGGGGAAACATTCAGTACTTC. It encodes CASSLGTASSWGNIQYF.

The DNA of the CDR3 is TGCGCCAGCAGCTTGGACAGGAGGGACCTCCAAGAGACCCAGTACTTC. Amino acids: CASSLDRRDLQETQYF. The chain has TRBV5-1 and TRBJ2-5; D possibly corresponds to TRBD2 (6 bases). Trimming stripped 0 bases from V and 1 base from J, with 13 bases between. This CDR3 contains 16 residues. The V gene's germline CDR1 is SGHRS and CDR2 YFSETQ. Full variable domain (rest looked up from reference TRBV5-1 and TRBJ2-5): KAGVTQTPRYLIKTRGQQVTLSCSPISGHRSVSWYQQTPGQGLQFLFEYFSETQRNKGNFPGRFSGRQFSNSRSEMNVSTLELGDSALYLCASSLDRRDLQETQYFGPGTRLLVL.

The chain links TRBV28 to TRBJ2-7; 7 bases are shared with TRBD2. The CDR3 is made up of 13 amino acids. Looked up from germline, CDR1 is MDHEN and CDR2 is SYDVKM. The V segment lost 2 bases and the J segment 9 bases; nucleotides outside the gene matches: 7. CDR3 amino acids: CASSLQDREAQYF. In DNA, the CDR3 is TGTGCCAGCAGTTTACAGGACCGGGAGGCGCAGTACTTC.